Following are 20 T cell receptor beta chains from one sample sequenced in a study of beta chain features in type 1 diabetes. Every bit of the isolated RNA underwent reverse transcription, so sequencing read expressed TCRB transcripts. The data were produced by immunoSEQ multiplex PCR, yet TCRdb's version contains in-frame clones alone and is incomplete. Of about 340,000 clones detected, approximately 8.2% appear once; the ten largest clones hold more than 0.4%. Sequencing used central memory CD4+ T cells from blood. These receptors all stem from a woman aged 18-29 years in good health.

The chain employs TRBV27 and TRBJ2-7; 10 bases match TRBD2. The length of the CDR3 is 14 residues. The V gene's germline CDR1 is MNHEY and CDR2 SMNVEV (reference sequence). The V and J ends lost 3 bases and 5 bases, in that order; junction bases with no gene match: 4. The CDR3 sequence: CASSFSGRLNEQYF. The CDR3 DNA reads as TGTGCCAGCAGTTTTAGCGGGAGGCTAAACGAGCAGTACTTC.

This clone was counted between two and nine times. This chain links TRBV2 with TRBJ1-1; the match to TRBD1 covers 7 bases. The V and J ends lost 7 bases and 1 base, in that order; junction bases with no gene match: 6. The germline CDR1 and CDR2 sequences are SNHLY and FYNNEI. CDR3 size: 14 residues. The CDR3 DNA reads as TGTGCCAGCAAGGACAGGCGGGCGAACACTGAAGCTTTCTTT. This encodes CASKDRRANTEAFF.

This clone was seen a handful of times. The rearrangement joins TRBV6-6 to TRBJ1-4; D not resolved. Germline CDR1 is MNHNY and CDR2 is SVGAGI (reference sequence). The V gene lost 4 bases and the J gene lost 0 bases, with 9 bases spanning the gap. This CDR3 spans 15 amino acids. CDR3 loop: CASSWEVATNEKLFF. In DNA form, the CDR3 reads TGTGCCAGCAGTTGGGAAGTTGCAACTAATGAAAAACTGTTTTTT.

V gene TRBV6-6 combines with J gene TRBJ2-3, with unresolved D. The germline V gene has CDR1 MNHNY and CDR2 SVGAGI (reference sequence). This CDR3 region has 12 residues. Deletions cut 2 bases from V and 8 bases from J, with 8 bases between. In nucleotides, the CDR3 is TGTGCCAGCAGTTACATAGTCGGTACGCAGTATTTT. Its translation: CASSYIVGTQYF.

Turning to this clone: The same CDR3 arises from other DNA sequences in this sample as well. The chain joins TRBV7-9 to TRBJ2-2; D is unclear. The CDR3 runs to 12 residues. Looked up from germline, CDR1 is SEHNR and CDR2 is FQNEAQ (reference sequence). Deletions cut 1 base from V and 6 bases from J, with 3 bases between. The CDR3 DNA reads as TGTGCCAGCAGCTTAGATGCCGGGGAGCTGTTTTTT. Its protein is CASSLDAGELFF.

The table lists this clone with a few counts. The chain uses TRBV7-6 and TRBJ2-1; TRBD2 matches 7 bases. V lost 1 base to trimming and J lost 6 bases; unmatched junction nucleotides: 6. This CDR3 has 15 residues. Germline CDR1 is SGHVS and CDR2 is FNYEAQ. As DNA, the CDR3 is TGTGCCAGCAGCTTAGGGGCTAGCGGAAGCAATGAGCAGTTCTTC. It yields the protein CASSLGASGSNEQFF.

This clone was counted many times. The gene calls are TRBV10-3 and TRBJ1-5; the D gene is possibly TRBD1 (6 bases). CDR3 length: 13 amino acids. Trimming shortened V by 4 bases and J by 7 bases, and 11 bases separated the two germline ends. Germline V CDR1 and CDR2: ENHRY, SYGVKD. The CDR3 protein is CAISGNRDQPQHF. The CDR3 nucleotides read TGTGCCATCAGTGGAAACAGGGACCAGCCCCAGCATTTT.

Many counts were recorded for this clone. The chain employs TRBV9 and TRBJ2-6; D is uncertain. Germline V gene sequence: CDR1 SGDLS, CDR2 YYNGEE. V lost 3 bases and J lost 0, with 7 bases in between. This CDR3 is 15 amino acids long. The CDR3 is CASSAIGSGANVLTF. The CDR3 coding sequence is TGTGCCAGCAGCGCCATAGGCTCTGGGGCCAACGTCCTGACTTTC.

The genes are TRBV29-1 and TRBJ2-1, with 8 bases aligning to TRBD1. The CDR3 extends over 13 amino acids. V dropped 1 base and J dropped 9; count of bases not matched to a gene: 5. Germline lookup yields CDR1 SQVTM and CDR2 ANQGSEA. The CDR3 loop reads CSVEGTGWIEQFF. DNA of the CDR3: TGCAGCGTTGAAGGGACAGGGTGGATTGAGCAGTTCTTC.

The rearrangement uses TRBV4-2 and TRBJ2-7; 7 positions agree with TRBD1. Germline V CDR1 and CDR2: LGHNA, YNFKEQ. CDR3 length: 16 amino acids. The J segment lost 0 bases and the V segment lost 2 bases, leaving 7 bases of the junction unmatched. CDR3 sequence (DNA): TGTGCCAGCAGCCAACAGTCCGGGACAGTCTCCTACGAGCAGTACTTC. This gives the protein CASSQQSGTVSYEQYF.

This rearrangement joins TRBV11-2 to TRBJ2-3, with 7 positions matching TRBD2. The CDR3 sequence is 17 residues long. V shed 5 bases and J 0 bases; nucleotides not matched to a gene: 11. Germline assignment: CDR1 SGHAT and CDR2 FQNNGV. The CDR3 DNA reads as TGTGCCAGCAGCCGAAGTCCGGGACTACTTAGCACAGATACGCAGTATTTT. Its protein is CASSRSPGLLSTDTQYF.

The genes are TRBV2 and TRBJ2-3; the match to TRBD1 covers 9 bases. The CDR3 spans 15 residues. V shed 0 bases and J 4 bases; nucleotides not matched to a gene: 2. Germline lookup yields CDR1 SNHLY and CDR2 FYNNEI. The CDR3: CASSEADRGSDTQYF. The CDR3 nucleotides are TGTGCCAGCAGTGAAGCGGACAGGGGTTCAGATACGCAGTATTTT.

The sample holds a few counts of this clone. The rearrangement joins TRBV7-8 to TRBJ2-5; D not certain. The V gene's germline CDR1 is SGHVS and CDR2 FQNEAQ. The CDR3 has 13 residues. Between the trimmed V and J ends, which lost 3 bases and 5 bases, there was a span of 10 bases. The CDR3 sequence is CASSLMGWETQYF. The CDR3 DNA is TGTGCCAGCAGCTTGATGGGGTGGGAGACCCAGTACTTC.

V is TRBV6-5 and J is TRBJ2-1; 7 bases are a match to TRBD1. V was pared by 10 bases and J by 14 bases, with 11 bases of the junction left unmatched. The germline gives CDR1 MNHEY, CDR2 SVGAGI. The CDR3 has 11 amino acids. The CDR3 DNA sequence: TGTGCCACTAAACTAGACAGGGATGAGTTCTTC. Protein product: CATKLDRDEFF.

CDR3 loop: CASSQDHRTDNYGYTF. Here the CDR3 DNA reads TGCGCCAGCAGCCAAGATCATAGGACAGACAATTATGGCTACACCTTC. The rearrangement uses TRBV4-3 and TRBJ1-2; D perhaps matches TRBD1 (6 bases). The germline V gene encodes CDR1 LGHNA and CDR2 YSLEER. This CDR3 contains 16 residues. Trimming left V 0 bases short and J 5 bases short, with 16 bases between.

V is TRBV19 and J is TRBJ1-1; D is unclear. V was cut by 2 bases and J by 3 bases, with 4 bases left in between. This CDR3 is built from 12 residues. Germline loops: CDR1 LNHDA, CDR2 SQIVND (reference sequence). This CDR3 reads CASSIYDTEAFF. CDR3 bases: TGTGCCAGTAGTATATACGACACTGAAGCTTTCTTT.

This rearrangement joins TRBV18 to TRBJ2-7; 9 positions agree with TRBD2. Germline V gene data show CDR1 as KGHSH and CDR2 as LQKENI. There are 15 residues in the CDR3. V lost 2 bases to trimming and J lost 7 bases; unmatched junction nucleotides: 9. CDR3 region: CASSPVASGTREQYF. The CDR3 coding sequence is TGTGCCAGCTCACCAGTGGCTAGCGGGACGAGAGAGCAGTACTTC.

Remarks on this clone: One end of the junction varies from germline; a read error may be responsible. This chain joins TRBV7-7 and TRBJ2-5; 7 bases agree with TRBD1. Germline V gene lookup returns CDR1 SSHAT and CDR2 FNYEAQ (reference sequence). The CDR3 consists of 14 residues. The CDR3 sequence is CASSLRTGRQTQYF. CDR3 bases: TGTGCTAGCAGCCTCAGGACAGGCCGACAGACCCAGTACTTC.

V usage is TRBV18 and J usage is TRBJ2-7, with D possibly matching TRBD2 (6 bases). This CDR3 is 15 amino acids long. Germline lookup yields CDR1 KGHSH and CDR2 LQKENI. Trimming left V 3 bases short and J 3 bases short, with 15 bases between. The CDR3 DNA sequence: TGTGCCAGCTCACCTTCGGGCCAAGCGGGCTACGAGCAGTACTTC. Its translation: CASSPSGQAGYEQYF.

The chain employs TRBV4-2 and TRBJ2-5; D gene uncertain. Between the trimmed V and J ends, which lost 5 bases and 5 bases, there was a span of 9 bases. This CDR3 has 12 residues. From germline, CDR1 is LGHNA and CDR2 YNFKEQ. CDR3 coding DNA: TGTGCCAGCAGCGATGCTAGGGAGACCCAGTACTTC. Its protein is CASSDARETQYF.